Sequencing of this T cell receptor beta chain was carried out in a study of control samples from healthy donors and cancer patients. Only in-frame clones appear in the TCRdb table, and some are missing; sequencing was by immunoSEQ multiplex PCR. This table holds about 52,000 clones, 95% found once. Sequencing used blood. The TCR originated in a man aged 25 to 40 in good health.

The DNA for the CDR3 is TGCAGTGCCAGTGGACTAGCGAACGCCTACGAGCAGTACTTC. It yields the protein CSASGLANAYEQYF. The chain uses TRBV20-1 and TRBJ2-7; 9 bases align to TRBD2. CDR1 is DFQATT, CDR2 SNEGSKA, per germline (reference sequence). The CDR3 has 14 residues. V lost 6 bases, J lost 2 bases, and 8 bases stayed unmatched.